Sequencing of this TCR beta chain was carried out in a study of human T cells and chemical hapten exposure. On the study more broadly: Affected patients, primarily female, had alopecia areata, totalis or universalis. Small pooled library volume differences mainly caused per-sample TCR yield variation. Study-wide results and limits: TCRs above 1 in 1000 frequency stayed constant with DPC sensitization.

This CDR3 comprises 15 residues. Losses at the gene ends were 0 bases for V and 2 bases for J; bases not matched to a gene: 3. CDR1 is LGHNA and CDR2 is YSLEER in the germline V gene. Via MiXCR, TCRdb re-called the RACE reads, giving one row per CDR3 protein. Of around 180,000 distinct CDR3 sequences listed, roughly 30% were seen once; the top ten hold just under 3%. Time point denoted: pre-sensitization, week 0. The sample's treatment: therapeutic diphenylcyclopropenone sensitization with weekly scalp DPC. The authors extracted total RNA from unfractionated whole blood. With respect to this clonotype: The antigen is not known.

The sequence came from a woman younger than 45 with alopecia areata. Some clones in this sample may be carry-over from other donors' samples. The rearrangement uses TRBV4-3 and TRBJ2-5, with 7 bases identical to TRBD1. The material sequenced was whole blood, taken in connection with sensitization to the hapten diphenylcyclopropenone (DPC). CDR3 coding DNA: TGCGCCAGCAGCCAAGACACAGGGGCTCAAGAGACCCAGTACTTC. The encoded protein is CASSQDTGAQETQYF.